The text below deals with one T cell receptor (beta chain). This clonotype registers as medium-sized (0.01 to 0.1%) by frequency; no count is noted. It has no known antigen specificity. Acute infectious disease was absent in all participants, and all participants were in good physical condition. For droplet-based sequencing, live CSF cells were sorted with a live/dead marker. To pellet immune cells, CSF obtained by lumbar puncture was centrifuged at 300g. Each CSF sample was examined for red blood cells, and any sample with blood contamination was excluded. CSF cells were cryopreserved by placing the cells in freezing medium, freezing the cells overnight at -80 degrees C, and then storing the cells in liquid nitrogen. Before analysis, CSF samples were kept in storage for less than six months. These data originate in a study of CD8 T cells in cerebrospinal fluid in Alzheimer's disease (dated by TCRdb to the early 2020s). In terms of the full investigation: The study used two single-cell methods, plate-based nested PCR sequencing and droplet-based sequencing, to evaluate clonal expansion of CSF T cells. In the droplet-based CSF analysis comparing patients with controls, about 9 healthy controls (approximately 11,000 cells) and about 9 patients with MCI or Alzheimer's disease (over 10,000 cells) were included. The CSF gene-expression analysis, which included patients with Parkinson's disease, covered a total of some 24 samples. The study tested whether clonally expanded T cells were present in cerebrospinal fluid from healthy elderly individuals and from patients with neurodegenerative disease.

Study-wide conclusions, independent of this receptor: The largest CSF clone made up a higher percentage of TCRs in patients with MCI or Alzheimer's disease than in controls. When data were pooled, 4 of 6 Alzheimer's patients but only 1 of 10 healthy subjects had a highly expanded clone, defined as at least 3% of TCRs. It was cautioned by the authors that a causal link between EBV and Alzheimer's disease is not established by the detection of EBV-specific TCRs in CSF. The EBV-specific clones were neither the most highly expanded clones nor enriched among patients. The overall clonality comparison included only samples with detectable clones (about 11 healthy, 5 MCI, 5 AD, 6 PD).

The CDR3 runs 15 residues from the cysteine to the phenylalanine. The entry carries no DNA sequence. CDR1 and CDR2 are read off the germline V gene as MNHEY and SVGAGI. Library preparation employed 10x single-cell sequencing. Profiling of CSF cells was done with 10X Genomics single-cell V(D)J and 5' gene-expression libraries. An Illumina NextSeq550 was used to sequence the CSF single-cell TCR libraries. The authors' pipeline ran thus. V(D)J reads were aligned to the vdj-GRCh38 alts ensemble 2.0.0 reference and processed with the Cell Ranger vdj pipeline. Cell barcodes sharing the same set of productive CDR3 nucleotide sequences were defined as clonotypes. To connect clonality with transcriptional profiles, clonotype information was added to the gene-expression metadata in Seurat v3.0. CSF cells with more than 1,800 genes, more than 7,500 UMIs or more than 10% mitochondrial reads were excluded. To identify TCRs with known antigen specificity, CDR3-beta sequences were compared against VDJdb. The network analysis of clone sharing was performed with the R package qgraph and was limited to TCRs that had complete alpha and beta chains. TCRdb reprocessed the reads; each CDR3 protein sequence makes one entry, and DNA is unavailable. The V and J calls and clone size come from TCRdb's table, not from the authors' own analysis. The table kept for this sample lists about a thousand distinct CDR3 sequences. The ten top clones hold more than 15% of the sample.

The rearranged chain carries TRBV6-5 and TRBJ2-5; TCRdb's D call of TRBD1 is untestable without DNA. The sample consisted of cerebrospinal fluid. The clonotype comes from a human donor in good health. CDR3 region: CASSYSMRGQETQYF.